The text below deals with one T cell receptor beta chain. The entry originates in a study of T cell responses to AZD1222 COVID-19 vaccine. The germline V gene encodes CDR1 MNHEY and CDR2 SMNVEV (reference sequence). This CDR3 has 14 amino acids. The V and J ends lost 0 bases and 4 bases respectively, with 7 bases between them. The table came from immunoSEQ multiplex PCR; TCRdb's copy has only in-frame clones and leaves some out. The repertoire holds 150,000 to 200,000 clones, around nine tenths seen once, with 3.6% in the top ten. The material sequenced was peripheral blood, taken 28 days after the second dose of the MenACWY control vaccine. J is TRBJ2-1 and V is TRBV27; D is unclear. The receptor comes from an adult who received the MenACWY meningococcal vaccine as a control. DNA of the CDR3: TGTGCCAGCAGTTTATCGGAACAGTACAATGAGCAGTTCTTC. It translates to CASSLSEQYNEQFF.